Each of the 14 T cell receptor beta chains below was sequenced from the same sample in a study of a mutant IDH1 vaccine in newly diagnosed glioma. Which antigens these TCRs recognize remains unknown. Time point meaning: week 47, end of study. In every dose of vaccine, 300 ug of mutant IDH1 20-mer peptide was given alongside topical imiquimod. Assay: immunoSEQ multiplex PCR; the TCRdb copy retains only in-frame clones and omits some. Of some 13,000 clones listed, roughly 79% were seen once; the top ten hold 4%. The sequenced sample was PBMCs, obtained from a glioma patient whose treatment included an IDH1 peptide vaccine. The origin of the receptors is a woman between 35 and 50 years old with glioma.

The chain uses TRBV29-1 and TRBJ2-2; no definite D call. CDR3 length equals 13 residues. Germline V gene lookup returns CDR1 SQVTM and CDR2 ANQGSEA. V was shortened by 5 bases and J by 0 bases, with 7 bases between the two germline ends. CDR3 sequence reads: CSVLHPNTGELFF. DNA for the CDR3: TGCAGCGTTCTTCATCCGAACACCGGGGAGCTGTTTTTT.

This CDR3 reads CASSPWTGELFF. CDR3 sequence (DNA): TGCGCCAGCAGCCCCTGGACCGGGGAGCTGTTTTTT. The chain employs TRBV4-3 and TRBJ2-2; D not resolved. Trimming pared 4 bases from V and 5 bases from J, leaving 5 bases between. From germline, CDR1 is LGHNA and CDR2 YSLEER. The CDR3 length is 12 residues.

The chain has TRBV28 and TRBJ1-2; 8 nucleotides agree with TRBD1. The CDR3 is made up of 14 amino acids. Germline V gene data show CDR1 as MDHEN and CDR2 as SYDVKM. V shed 8 bases and J 4 bases; nucleotides not matched to a gene: 9. For the CDR3, the DNA is TGTGCCAGCGGACAGGGTGTCGTGTTCTATGGCTACACCTTC. It codes for CASGQGVVFYGYTF.

The rearrangement links TRBV29-1 to TRBJ2-3, with 7 bases matching TRBD1. V dropped 8 bases and J dropped 1; count of bases not matched to a gene: 6. Germline V gene lookup returns CDR1 SQVTM and CDR2 ANQGSEA. CDR3 length: 13 amino acids. CDR3 DNA: TGCAGCAATCGACAGGGCGGCACAGATACGCAGTATTTT. Its protein is CSNRQGGTDTQYF.

The chain couples TRBV19 to TRBJ2-2, with a tentative D call TRBD1 (6 bases). In germline, CDR1 is LNHDA, CDR2 SQIVND (reference sequence). Trimming pared 8 bases from V and 2 bases from J, leaving 15 bases between. This CDR3 contains 15 residues. CDR3 coding DNA: TGTGCCAGTTCGAGACAGGACCAAAACACCGGGGAGCTGTTTTTT. The encoded protein is CASSRQDQNTGELFF.

This clone was picked up a small number of times. The chain uses TRBV14 and TRBJ1-1, with a tentative D call TRBD1 (5 bases). The germline V gene has CDR1 SGHDN and CDR2 FVKESK. The CDR3 has 14 residues. The V gene lost 1 base and the J gene lost 13 bases, with 19 bases spanning the gap. The CDR3 sequence: CASSQGIRLVGLFF. As DNA, the CDR3 is TGTGCCAGCAGCCAAGGTATCCGGCTTGTGGGGCTTTTCTTT.

This sequence joins TRBV4-3 and TRBJ2-3, with 7 bases fitting TRBD2. V was pared by 1 base and J by 2 bases, with 6 bases of the junction left unmatched. Germline CDR1 LGHNA, CDR2 YSLEER. The CDR3 runs to 16 residues. CDR3 amino acids: CASSQVGAGYTDTQYF. The CDR3 region has the DNA TGCGCCAGCAGCCAAGTAGGAGCGGGGTACACAGATACGCAGTATTTT.

The CDR3 sequence: CASSATGTVTYEQYF. The DNA of the CDR3 is TGTGCCAGCAGCGCCACCGGGACAGTAACCTACGAGCAGTACTTC. The V call is TRBV7-9, the J call TRBJ2-7; 7 nucleotides align to TRBD1. This CDR3 region has 15 residues. V lost 5 bases, J lost 2 bases, and 9 bases stayed unmatched. Germline lookup yields CDR1 SEHNR and CDR2 FQNEAQ (reference sequence).

This clone was seen a single time. The gene calls are TRBV2 and TRBJ1-2; D may be TRBD1 (5 bases). The CDR3 has 12 residues. V was cut by 6 bases and J by 6 bases, with 11 bases left in between. Germline V gives CDR1 SNHLY, CDR2 FYNNEI. The DNA for the CDR3 is TGTGCCAGCAGGGGGACTACCCATGGCTACACCTTC. Protein sequence: CASRGTTHGYTF. The whole variable domain, filled in from reference TRBV2 and TRBJ1-2, reads EPEVTQTPSHQVTQMGQEVILRCVPISNHLYFYWYRQILGQKVEFLVSFYNNEISEKSEIFDDQFSVERPDGSNFTLKIRSTKLEDSAMYFCASRGTTHGYTFGSGTRLTVV.

This CDR3 reads CASQLMTGSTDTQYF. For the CDR3, the DNA is TGCGCCAGCCAATTGATGACGGGGAGCACAGATACGCAGTATTTT. This sequence joins TRBV4-1 and TRBJ2-3, with a tentative D call TRBD2 (5 bases). The germline V gene has CDR1 MGHRA and CDR2 YSYEKL. The V end lost 8 bases, the J end lost 0 bases, and 15 bases lay between the germline ends. The CDR3 loop spans 15 amino acids.

The V gene is TRBV5-1, the J gene TRBJ2-3; TRBD2 aligns across 9 bases. J gave up 0 bases and V 0 bases, and 8 bases lay outside the gene matches. The CDR3 consists of 18 residues. CDR1 SGHRS and CDR2 YFSETQ come from the germline V gene. The CDR3 reads CASSLGSSGAFSTDTQYF. The CDR3 region has the DNA TGCGCCAGCAGCTTGGGGTCTAGCGGGGCTTTTAGCACAGATACGCAGTATTTT.

Here the CDR3 reads CASSPRQGGNEKLFF. CDR3 in DNA: TGTGCCAGCAGCCCCCGACAGGGAGGTAATGAAAAACTGTTTTTT. The V call is TRBV13, the J call TRBJ1-4; 7 positions agree with TRBD1. J gave up 4 bases and V 5 bases, and 7 bases lay outside the gene matches. Germline loops: CDR1 PRHDT, CDR2 FYEKMQ (reference sequence). There are 15 residues in the CDR3.

The chain links TRBV19 to TRBJ2-3; D uncertain. The length of the CDR3 is 11 residues. Germline V gene data show CDR1 as LNHDA and CDR2 as SQIVND (reference sequence). V lost 3 bases and J lost 6, with 4 bases in between. As DNA, the CDR3 is TGTGCCAGTAGTATTCTCGATACGCAGTATTTT. Its translation: CASSILDTQYF.

The V and J genes are TRBV27 and TRBJ1-2; no reliable D call. V was clipped by 3 bases and J by 4 bases, with 12 bases between them. CDR1 is MNHEY, CDR2 SMNVEV, per germline (reference sequence). CDR3 length: 14 amino acids. The CDR3 is CASSFSSLGYGYTF. The CDR3 DNA is TGTGCCAGCAGTTTTTCATCGTTGGGCTATGGCTACACCTTC.